The rows below give T cell receptor beta chains drawn from one sample of a study of blood T cell repertoires in COVID-19. Repertoires were generated with immunoSEQ multiplex PCR, while TCRdb's copy carries only in-frame clones and drops some. There are over 200,000 clones in the sample; 89% occur only once, and more than 4.5% lies in the top ten. Sequenced sample: peripheral blood. The origin of the receptors is a woman aged 40-49 years with acute or convalescent COVID-19. Each CDR3 is given with its conserved first and last residue. Each record gives: clone size, J gene, V gene, D gene, CDR3 protein, CDR3 DNA. A D gene is named only where the DNA matches it firmly. Clone size is stated in some rows and not others, as once, few, many or a class when expanded.

abundance: .
j_gene: TRBJ2-3
v_gene: TRBV7-8
d_gene: TRBD2
CDR3aa: CASSLAPEAGGLTDTQYF
CDR3nt: TGTGCCAGCAGCTTAGCGCCGGAAGCGGGGGGGCTCACAGATACGCAGTATTTT

abundance: .
j_gene: TRBJ1-1
v_gene: TRBV5-1
d_gene: .
CDR3aa: CASSLTGTNTEAFF
CDR3nt: TGCGCCAGCAGTCTTACAGGGACGAACACTGAAGCTTTCTTT

abundance: once
j_gene: TRBJ2-2
v_gene: TRBV11-2
d_gene: TRBD2
CDR3aa: CASSYWGLAGSANTGELFF
CDR3nt: TGTGCCAGCAGCTACTGGGGACTAGCGGGGAGCGCGAACACCGGGGAGCTGTTTTTT

abundance: .
j_gene: TRBJ1-1
v_gene: TRBV5-1
d_gene: .
CDR3aa: CASTQPGNTEAFF
CDR3nt: TGCGCCAGCACCCAACCCGGGAACACTGAAGCTTTCTTT

abundance: .
j_gene: TRBJ1-1
v_gene: TRBV15
d_gene: .
CDR3aa: CATSTLFLTGLKNTEAFF
CDR3nt: TGTGCCACCAGCACCTTATTCCTAACAGGGCTAAAAAACACTGAAGCTTTCTTT

abundance: .
j_gene: TRBJ2-2
v_gene: TRBV7-3
d_gene: TRBD1
CDR3aa: CASSSSTGANTGELFF
CDR3nt: TGTGCCAGCAGCTCATCGACAGGGGCGAACACCGGGGAGCTGTTTTTT

abundance: .
j_gene: TRBJ1-1
v_gene: TRBV6-2/TRBV6-3
d_gene: .
CDR3aa: CASSYGPEAFF
CDR3nt: TGTGCCAGCAGTTACGGCCCCGAAGCTTTCTTT

abundance: .
j_gene: TRBJ1-2
v_gene: TRBV19
d_gene: TRBD1
CDR3aa: CASSIWTGRQDGYTF
CDR3nt: TGTGCCAGTAGTATATGGACAGGGCGGCAGGATGGCTACACCTTC

abundance: .
j_gene: TRBJ2-1
v_gene: TRBV9
d_gene: .
CDR3aa: CASSSRGRGASTYNEQFF
CDR3nt: TGTGCCAGCAGCTCGAGAGGGAGGGGGGCCTCAACCTACAATGAGCAGTTCTTC

abundance: .
j_gene: TRBJ1-6
v_gene: TRBV10-2
d_gene: .
CDR3aa: CASSGQSNSPLHF
CDR3nt: TGCGCCAGCAGTGGACAGTCCAATTCACCCCTCCACTTT

abundance: .
j_gene: TRBJ2-3
v_gene: TRBV7-2
d_gene: TRBD2
CDR3aa: CASSERGTSGGWSTDTQYF
CDR3nt: TGTGCCAGCAGCGAAAGGGGGACTAGCGGGGGCTGGAGCACAGATACGCAGTATTTT

abundance: .
j_gene: TRBJ1-2
v_gene: TRBV30
d_gene: .
CDR3aa: CAWSVDRLENYGYTF
CDR3nt: TGTGCCTGGAGTGTAGACAGACTTGAAAACTATGGCTACACCTTC